This T cell receptor (beta chain) originates from a study of beta chain features in type 1 diabetes. Expressed TCRB transcripts got sequenced, as all isolated RNA was reverse transcribed. Using immunoSEQ multiplex PCR, the repertoire was profiled, and TCRdb retains in-frame clones only, with some absent. The sample records about 60,000 clones, 59% being singletons. Study-wide results and limits: Among all four CD4+ subsets, Type 1 diabetes patients had TCRB CDR3s that were moderately but significantly shorter.

Every donor had blood drawn once into heparin, roughly 110 mL on average. The CDR3 spans 13 residues. From germline, CDR1 is GTSNPN and CDR2 SVGIG (reference sequence). V was clipped by 2 bases and J by 9 bases, with 17 bases between them. Note on this clone: Its antigen is as yet unknown.

The sample was Tregs from blood. The chain recombines TRBV30 with TRBJ2-7; tentatively, D is TRBD2 (5 bases). The receptor's source is a woman aged 18-29 years in good health. The CDR3 sequence: CAWSPPGFGRQYF. The DNA for the CDR3 is TGTGCCTGGAGTCCACCGGGGTTCGGGCGGCAGTACTTC.